Included here is one TCR beta chain sequence, with context. Its antigen specificity is not known. Base qualities were left out, and no much larger clone turns up one base away. The twin pairs came from the European Cystic Fibrosis Twin and Sibling Study Cohort, which recruited patients from over 150 CF clinics across 14 European countries. Zygosity and CFTR genotype were verified in-house, with zygosity tested by multiplex PCR of nine short tandem repeat loci. Peripheral blood was sampled from each twin, with clinical parameters recorded on the day of blood sampling. Genomic DNA was isolated from peripheral blood cells with phenol/chloroform and kept in TE buffer at 4 degrees C. The data stem from a study of monozygotic twins with cystic fibrosis (dated by TCRdb to the early 2020s). About the investigation overall: Roughly 2.8 micrograms of fragmented DNA went through roughly 14 PCR cycles to produce barcoded libraries. The study compared TCR beta repertoires within and between 16 monozygotic twin pairs with cystic fibrosis to assess genetic influence on V and J gene usage. Made up mostly of children and adolescents, the cohort included ten female and six male twin pairs ranging in age from about 2.0 to 36.4 years, with a median of about 9 years. On the day of blood sampling, twins were ranked among 1,060 cohort participants for weight-for-height and for FEVPerc (FEV1 disease centile). Data for three of the twin pairs had previously been reported in another context. The paper's findings and limits, for the study overall: V gene usage was most similar to the co-twin for 13 of 16 pairs, and J usage for 8 of 16 pairs, suggesting genetic constraints. The cohort was small, and no association was found between shared CDR3 numbers and age, concordance or disease severity. Sharing of nucleotide-identical clonotypes was significantly greater within monozygotic CF twin pairs than between unrelated CF individuals (P = 0.000026, Mann-Whitney). Simpson clonality was generally low (median approximately 0.0095), suggesting a naive-dominated repertoire, with higher clonality in the most severely affected patients.

Following the manufacturer's instructions, the researchers used the immunoSEQ immune profiling system to amplify TCR beta CDR3 regions via multiplex PCR. An Illumina NextSeq system was used to carry out the sequencing. The authors' pipeline ran thus. The immunoSEQ Analyzer platform handled processing of the sequence data, and clonality was calculated by taking the square root of Simpson's index of productive rearrangements. V and J usage similarity was measured by Jensen-Shannon distance, and CDR3 generation probabilities were computed with OLGA. The immuneACCESS database (August 2020) and VDJdb (December 2020) were searched for shared CDR3 sequences. What TCRdb holds here is the immuneACCESS table cut down to in-frame rearrangements. Part of the clones is not present; checked against another copy, under half of the missing clones reflect an unresolved V gene, and the others are unexplained. V and J calls plus clone size are reproduced from that table; the DNA served to infer D and trimming. This sample has 15,000 to 20,000 clones in its table, and around 97% of those were observed once. The ten largest clonotypes hold roughly 1.9% of the sample.

CDR1 is given as SGHAT and CDR2 as FQNNGV, both from the germline V gene. The V end gives up 1 base and the J end 2 bases, leaving 3 bases in the junction not matched to a gene. The CDR3 spans 15 residues, from the cysteine through the phenylalanine. Only the CDR3 portion is preserved as DNA: 45 bases, with reading frame beginning at the first base. Here the chain combines TRBV11-2 and TRBJ2-7, with TRBD2 matching 9 junction bases. This TCR was recovered from a woman aged 30 to 39 with cystic fibrosis. The sequencing input was blood. This receptor carries the CDR3 CASSLGRGGPYEQYF. In nucleotide form, the sequence is TGTGCCAGCAGCTTAGGGCGGGGGGGTCCCTACGAGCAGTACTTC.